Listed below are T cell receptor beta chains from one sample, sequenced in a study of graft-versus-host responses after intestinal transplantation. For these receptors, no antigen is known. TCRdb's copy holds only in-frame clones and misses some; the assay was immunoSEQ multiplex PCR. This sample carries 99,000 or so clones, over 75% of them seen once, and the ten largest clones take about 1%. The sample was unstimulated CD4+ T cells sorted from spleen or lymph node cells, taken before intestinal transplant. These receptors were taken from a human donor who received an intestinal transplant. The CDR3 runs from the conserved cysteine through the conserved F or W. A D gene is named only where the DNA matches it firmly. Rows may omit the clone size; those that give it use once, few, many or a size class.

CDR3aa,CDR3nt,j_gene,len,d_gene,v_gene,abundance
CSGQGSYEQYF,TGCTCGGGACAGGGTTCCTACGAGCAGTACTTC,TRBJ2-7,11,TRBD1,TRBV29-1,NA
CASGLGLSTDTQYF,TGTGCTAGTGGTTTGGGTCTAAGCACAGATACGCAGTATTTT,TRBJ2-3,14,NA,TRBV12-5,NA
CASSLSRGLAVPLGNNEQFF,TGTGCCAGCAGCTTGAGCAGGGGACTAGCGGTCCCTTTGGGGAACAATGAGCAGTTCTTC,TRBJ2-1,20,TRBD2,TRBV5-4,NA
CASSLDRAGGYTF,TGTGCCAGCAGCTTAGACAGGGCGGGCGGCTACACCTTC,TRBJ1-2,13,NA,TRBV7-6,NA
CASSGGNSYNSPLHF,TGTGCCAGCAGCGGAGGGAACTCCTATAATTCACCCCTCCACTTT,TRBJ1-6,15,NA,TRBV7-9,NA
CASSYRADTEAFF,TGTGCCAGCAGCTACAGGGCGGACACTGAAGCTTTCTTT,TRBJ1-1,13,NA,TRBV7-9,NA
CAWSRTEVLRVQETQYF,TGTGCCTGGAGCAGGACAGAAGTCCTGAGAGTGCAGGAGACCCAGTACTTC,TRBJ2-5,17,NA,TRBV30,NA
CSVAPATNEKLFF,TGCAGCGTTGCACCAGCAACTAATGAAAAACTGTTTTTT,TRBJ1-4,13,NA,TRBV29-1,once
CASSRQMKNCFF,NA,TRBJ1-4,12,NA,TRBV5-4,once
CASSQAAIVARTQYF,TGTGCCAGCAGCCAAGCTGCGATCGTCGCTCGTACGCAGTATTTT,TRBJ2-3,15,NA,TRBV4-2,NA
CASGLVQNTEAFF,TGTGCTAGTGGTTTGGTCCAGAACACTGAAGCTTTCTTT,TRBJ1-1,13,NA,TRBV12-5,once
CASRKVYLSQETQYF,TGCGCCAGCAGGAAGGTTTATCTTTCCCAAGAGACCCAGTACTTC,TRBJ2-5,15,NA,TRBV5-1,NA
CASSAPGTGPNSPLHF,TGTGCCAGCAGCGCCCCTGGGACAGGGCCGAATTCACCCCTCCACTTT,TRBJ1-6,16,TRBD1,TRBV28,NA
CASSVQRWGHNEQFF,TGTGCCAGCAGCGTACAACGTTGGGGCCACAATGAGCAGTTCTTC,TRBJ2-1,15,NA,TRBV9,NA
CASSPPLAGTDTQYF,TGTGCCAGCTCACCACCGTTAGCGGGCACAGATACGCAGTATTTT,TRBJ2-3,15,NA,TRBV18,NA
CASSLVGGTYEQYF,TGCGCCAGCAGCTTGGTAGGCGGCACCTACGAGCAGTACTTC,TRBJ2-7,14,NA,TRBV5-1,NA
CSVEGRQAPDTQYF,TGCAGCGTAGAAGGCAGACAGGCCCCAGATACGCAGTATTTT,TRBJ2-3,14,NA,TRBV29-1,NA
CASSLGTPQETQYF,TGTGCCAGCAGCTTAGGGACACCACAAGAGACCCAGTACTTC,TRBJ2-5,14,NA,TRBV7-9,NA
CASSWGLAGGQQYF,TGTGCCAGCAGCTGGGGGCTAGCGGGGGGGCAGCAGTACTTC,TRBJ2-7,14,TRBD2,TRBV5-6,NA
CASRSTSGTADEQFF,TGTGCCAGCAGGTCAACTAGCGGGACGGCGGATGAGCAGTTCTTC,TRBJ2-1,15,TRBD2,TRBV7-3,once
CASSPDMTGGNEKLFF,TGCGCCAGCAGCCCAGATATGACAGGGGGAAATGAAAAACTGTTTTTT,TRBJ1-4,16,TRBD1,TRBV5-1,NA
CASSLLDRGSLYEQYF,TGTGCCAGCAGCTTACTTGACAGGGGATCCCTCTACGAGCAGTACTTC,TRBJ2-7,16,TRBD1,TRBV11-2,NA
CASSLYSSGNTIYF,TGTGCCAGCAGCTTGTACAGCTCTGGAAACACCATATATTTT,TRBJ1-3,14,NA,TRBV5-4,NA
CASSYSQDGTYEQYF,TGTGCCAGCAGTTACTCGCAGGACGGAACCTACGAGCAGTACTTC,TRBJ2-7,15,NA,TRBV6-6,few
CASSLATGTASYEQYF,TGTGCCAGCAGCTTAGCAACCGGGACAGCCTCCTACGAGCAGTACTTC,TRBJ2-7,16,TRBD1,TRBV7-9,NA
CASSRASNYGYTF,TGTGCCAGCAGTAGAGCATCTAACTATGGCTACACCTTC,TRBJ1-2,13,NA,TRBV6-1,many
CATSREGDRGREKLFF,TGTGCCACCAGCAGAGAAGGCGACAGGGGACGCGAAAAACTGTTTTTT,TRBJ1-4,16,TRBD1,TRBV15,NA
CASSFVSGQGYGYTF,TGTGCCAGCAGTTTCGTCTCAGGACAGGGTTATGGCTACACCTTC,TRBJ1-2,15,TRBD1,TRBV27,NA
CASSPRWSYQPQHF,TGTGCCAGCAGCCCCAGGTGGAGCTATCAGCCCCAGCATTTT,TRBJ1-5,14,NA,TRBV6-5,once
CASRVRTGLNTEAFF,TGTGCCAGCAGGGTCAGAACAGGGCTGAACACTGAAGCTTTCTTT,TRBJ1-1,15,NA,TRBV5-4,NA
CASSDSSSYNSPLHF,TGTGCCAGCAGCGACTCTAGCTCCTATAATTCACCCCTCCACTTT,TRBJ1-6,15,NA,TRBV28,NA
CSATDNYGYTF,TGCAGTGCAACAGATAACTATGGCTACACCTTC,TRBJ1-2,11,NA,TRBV20-1,NA
CASSTLGGRYTF,TGTGCCAGTAGTACTTTAGGGGGACGCTACACCTTC,TRBJ1-2,12,NA,TRBV6-1,NA
CASSPGTTGSYNEQFF,TGCGCCAGCAGCCCCGGGACTACCGGCTCCTACAATGAGCAGTTCTTC,TRBJ2-1,16,TRBD2,TRBV5-1,NA
CASSLDLNYGYTF,TGTGCCAGCAGTTTGGACCTAAACTATGGCTACACCTTC,TRBJ1-2,13,NA,TRBV28,NA
CASSRFGTRVRHEQFF,TGTGCCAGCAGCAGATTTGGGACTAGGGTCAGACATGAGCAGTTCTTC,TRBJ2-1,16,TRBD2,TRBV2,NA
CASALMGDGTKNIQYF,TGTGCTAGTGCTTTGATGGGGGATGGGACCAAAAACATTCAGTACTTC,TRBJ2-4,16,NA,TRBV12-5,NA
CASSLTGTNTEAFF,TGTGCCAGCAGTCTAACAGGGACGAACACTGAAGCTTTCTTT,TRBJ1-1,14,NA,TRBV6-1,NA
CASIKDRDYNEQFF,TGTGCCAGCATAAAGGACAGGGATTACAATGAGCAGTTCTTC,TRBJ2-1,14,TRBD1,TRBV2,NA
CASSWTSGSYEQYF,TGTGCCAGCAGCTGGACTAGCGGGAGTTACGAGCAGTACTTC,TRBJ2-7,14,TRBD2,TRBV7-9,NA
CAISVTGTLSYEQYF,TGTGCCATCAGTGTTACCGGGACTCTCTCCTACGAGCAGTACTTC,TRBJ2-7,15,NA,TRBV10-3,NA
CASWIGEKLFF,TGTGCCAGTTGGATTGGCGAAAAACTGTTTTTT,TRBJ1-4,11,NA,TRBV2,NA
CASSRRASGSNNEQFF,TGTGCCAGCAGCCGAAGGGCTAGCGGGAGTAATAATGAGCAGTTCTTC,TRBJ2-1,16,TRBD2,TRBV28,NA
CASSGHSNQPQHF,TGTGCCAGCAGTGGGCATAGCAATCAGCCCCAGCATTTT,TRBJ1-5,13,NA,TRBV6-6,NA
CASSEVANEQFF,TGTGCCAGCAGTGAAGTGGCGAATGAGCAGTTCTTC,TRBJ2-1,12,NA,TRBV6-1,NA
CASSLFQLKDYGYTF,TGTGCCAGCAGCTTGTTCCAACTTAAGGACTATGGCTACACCTTC,TRBJ1-2,15,NA,TRBV5-4,NA
CASSPSWDNNQPQHF,TGTGCCAGCAGCCCTTCGTGGGACAACAATCAGCCCCAGCATTTT,TRBJ1-5,15,NA,TRBV6-5,NA